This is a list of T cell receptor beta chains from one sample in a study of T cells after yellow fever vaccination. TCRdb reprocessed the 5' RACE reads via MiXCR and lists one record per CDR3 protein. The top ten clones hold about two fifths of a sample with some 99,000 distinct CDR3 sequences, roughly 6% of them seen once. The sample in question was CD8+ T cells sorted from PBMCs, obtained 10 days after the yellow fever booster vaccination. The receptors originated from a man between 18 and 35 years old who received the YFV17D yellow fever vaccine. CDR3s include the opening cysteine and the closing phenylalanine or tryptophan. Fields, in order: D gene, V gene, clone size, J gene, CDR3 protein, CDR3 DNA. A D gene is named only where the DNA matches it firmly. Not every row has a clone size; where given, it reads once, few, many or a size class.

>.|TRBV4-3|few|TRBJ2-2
CASSQGRRTANTGELFF
TGCGCCAGCAGCCAAGGTCGTCGGACAGCGAACACCGGGGAGCTGTTTTTT
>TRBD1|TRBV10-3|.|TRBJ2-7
CAISELTGDYEQYF
TGTGCCATCAGTGAGTTGACAGGGGACTACGAGCAGTACTTC
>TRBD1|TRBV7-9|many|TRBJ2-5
CASSQKGQDAQETQYF
TGTGCCAGCAGCCAGAAAGGACAGGACGCCCAAGAGACCCAGTACTTC
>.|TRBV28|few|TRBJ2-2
CASSHRAGGELFF
TGTGCCAGTTCACACAGGGCCGGCGGGGAGCTGTTTTTT
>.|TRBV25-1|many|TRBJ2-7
CASSEYRGGEQYF
TGTGCCAGCAGTGAATACAGGGGCGGCGAGCAGTACTTC
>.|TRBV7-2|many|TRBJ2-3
CASSLYGVTDTQYF
TGTGCCAGCAGCTTGTACGGGGTCACAGATACGCAGTATTTT
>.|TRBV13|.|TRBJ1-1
CASSLGRGADTEAFF
TGTGCCAGCAGCTTAGGGCGGGGGGCGGACACTGAAGCTTTCTTT
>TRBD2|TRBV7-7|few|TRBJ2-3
CASSPLAGGTDTQYF
TGTGCCAGCAGCCCCCTAGCGGGGGGCACAGATACGCAGTATTTT
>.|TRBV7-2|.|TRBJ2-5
CASSLTAYQETQYF
TGTGCCAGCAGCTTGACAGCATACCAAGAGACCCAGTACTTC
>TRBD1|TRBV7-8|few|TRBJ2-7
CASSLWTGVEQYF
TGTGCCAGCAGCTTATGGACAGGGGTCGAGCAGTACTTC
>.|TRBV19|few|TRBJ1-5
CASSIIGWPQHF
TGTGCCAGTAGTATTATTGGATGGCCCCAGCATTTT
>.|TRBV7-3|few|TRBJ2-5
CASSLGEQETQYF
TGTGCCAGCAGCTTAGGGGAACAAGAGACCCAGTACTTC
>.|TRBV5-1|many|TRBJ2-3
CASSFGASTDTQYF
TGCGCCAGCAGCTTTGGGGCAAGCACAGATACGCAGTATTTT
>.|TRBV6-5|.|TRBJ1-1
CASNVGPGTEAFF
TGTGCCAGCAATGTGGGCCCGGGCACTGAAGCTTTCTTT
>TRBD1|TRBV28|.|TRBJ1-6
CASSAGGSSYNSPLHF
TGTGCCAGCAGTGCAGGGGGGAGTTCCTATAATTCACCCCTCCACTTT
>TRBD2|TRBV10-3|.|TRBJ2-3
CAISAGTSTDTQYF
TGTGCCATCAGTGCGGGGACTAGCACTGATACGCAGTATTTT
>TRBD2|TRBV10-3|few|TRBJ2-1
CAISSSGGDEQFF
TGTGCCATCAGCTCTAGCGGGGGTGATGAGCAGTTCTTC
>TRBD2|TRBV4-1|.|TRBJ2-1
CASSQDGSGVSYNEQFF
TGCGCCAGCAGCCAAGACGGTAGCGGGGTGTCCTACAATGAGCAGTTCTTC
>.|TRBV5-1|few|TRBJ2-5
CASRPFGGLETQYF
TGCGCCAGCAGGCCGTTTGGGGGGTTAGAGACCCAGTACTTC
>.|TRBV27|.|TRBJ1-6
CASGEKAPYNSPLHF
TGTGCCTCCGGGGAGAAAGCCCCCTATAATTCACCCCTCCACTTT
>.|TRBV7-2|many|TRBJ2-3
CASSLFGTDTQYF
TGTGCCAGCAGCTTATTCGGCACAGATACGCAGTATTTT
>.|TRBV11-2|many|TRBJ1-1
CASSPTVDTEAFF
TGTGCCAGCAGTCCGACAGTTGACACTGAAGCTTTCTTT
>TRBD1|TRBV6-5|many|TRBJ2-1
CASSRQGNEQFF
TGTGCCAGCAGCCGACAGGGGAATGAGCAGTTCTTC
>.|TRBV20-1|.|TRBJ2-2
CSARVDGTGELFF
TGCAGTGCTAGAGTTGACGGCACCGGGGAGCTGTTTTTT
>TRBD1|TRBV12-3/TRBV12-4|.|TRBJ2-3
CASSSRDRSSTDTQYF
TGTGCCAGCAGCTCCCGGGACAGGTCGAGCACAGATACGCAGTATTTT
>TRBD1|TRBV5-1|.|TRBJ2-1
CASSLGTGDEQFF
TGCGCCAGCAGCCTAGGGACAGGGGATGAGCAGTTCTTC
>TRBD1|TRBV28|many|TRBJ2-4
CASSFPEGTEAKNIQYF
TGTGCCAGCAGTTTTCCCGAGGGGACAGAAGCCAAAAACATTCAGTACTTC
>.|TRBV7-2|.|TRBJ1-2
CASSLGLERGYTF
TGTGCCAGCAGCTTAGGGTTGGAACGCGGCTACACCTTC
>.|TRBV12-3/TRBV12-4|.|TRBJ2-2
CASSPGTPGTGELFF
TGTGCCAGCAGTCCCGGGACACCCGGGACCGGGGAGCTGTTTTTT
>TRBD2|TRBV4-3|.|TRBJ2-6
CASSQDLAGSVLGANVLTF
TGCGCCAGCAGCCAAGACCTAGCGGGGAGCGTTCTTGGGGCCAACGTCCTGACTTTC
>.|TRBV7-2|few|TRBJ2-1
CASSFAASYNEQFF
TGTGCCAGCAGCTTCGCGGCTTCCTACAATGAGCAGTTCTTC
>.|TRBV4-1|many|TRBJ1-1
CASSLQGVLNTEAFF
TGCGCCAGCAGCCTGCAGGGAGTACTGAACACTGAAGCTTTCTTT
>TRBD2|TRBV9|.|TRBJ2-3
CASSGSTSGSEDTQYF
TGTGCCAGCAGCGGTAGCACTAGCGGGTCGGAAGATACGCAGTATTTT
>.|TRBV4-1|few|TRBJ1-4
CASSQEGEKLFF
TGCGCCAGCAGCCAAGAAGGTGAAAAACTGTTTTTT
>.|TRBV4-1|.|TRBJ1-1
CASIPLLGIRNTEAFF
TGCGCCAGCATCCCCCTGCTGGGGATCAGGAACACTGAAGCTTTCTTT
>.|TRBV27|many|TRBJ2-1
CASSLFSYNEQFF
TGTGCCAGCAGTTTATTCTCCTACAATGAGCAGTTCTTC
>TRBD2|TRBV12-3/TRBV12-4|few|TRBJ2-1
CASSFPGTSGGASYNEQFF
TGTGCCAGCAGTTTCCCCGGGACTAGCGGGGGGGCCTCCTACAATGAGCAGTTCTTC
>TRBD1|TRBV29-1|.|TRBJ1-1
CSVDFGQGTAAFF
TGCAGCGTTGATTTCGGACAGGGGACGGCAGCTTTCTTT
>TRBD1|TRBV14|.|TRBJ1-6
CASRPTGRGSPLHF
TGTGCCAGCAGGCCGACAGGGAGGGGTTCACCCCTCCACTTT
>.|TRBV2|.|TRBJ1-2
CASPRRPLVHVNYGYTF
TGTGCCAGCCCTAGGAGGCCCCTCGTCCACGTCAACTATGGCTACACCTTC
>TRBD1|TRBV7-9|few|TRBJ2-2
CASSKQGASGELFF
TGTGCCAGCAGCAAACAGGGGGCCAGCGGGGAGCTGTTTTTT
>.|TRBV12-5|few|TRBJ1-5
CASGSGIQGYSNQPQHF
TGTGCTAGTGGTTCGGGGATACAGGGCTACAGCAATCAGCCCCAGCATTTT
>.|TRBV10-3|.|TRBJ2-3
CAIRRRRIGATESTDTQYF
TGTGCCATCAGGAGGCGGAGGATAGGGGCAACTGAGAGCACAGATACGCAGTATTTT
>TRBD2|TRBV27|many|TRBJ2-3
CASSPVGGGGPTDTQYF
TGTGCCAGCAGTCCCGTCGGGGGGGGCGGGCCCACAGATACGCAGTATTTT